These T cell receptor beta chains were read from a single sample in a study of shared clonotypes between healthy human individuals. Assay used: immunoSEQ multiplex PCR; TCRdb lists only in-frame clones, some missing. This sample yields about 680,000 clones, of which around 78% are seen a single time; roughly 1.9% belongs to the top ten. Sample: memory CD4+ T cells sorted from blood. The receptors were sampled from a woman in her 30s in good health. Both conserved end residues are part of each CDR3. The D gene is left open where the match is weak. Rows may omit the clone size; those that give it use once, few, many or a size class.

J gene,clone size,D gene,V gene,CDR3 protein,CDR3 DNA
TRBJ2-7,.,TRBD1,TRBV5-1,CASSPGGGTGVYEQYF,TGCGCCAGCAGCCCCGGGGGTGGGACAGGGGTATACGAGCAGTACTTC
TRBJ2-5,.,.,TRBV7-9,CASSLAESRGQETQYF,TGTGCCAGCAGCTTAGCCGAGTCAAGGGGCCAAGAGACCCAGTACTTC
TRBJ2-3,.,TRBD2,TRBV25-1,CASRLAGGTDTQYF,TGTGCCAGCAGACTAGCGGGAGGGACAGATACGCAGTATTTT
TRBJ2-4,.,.,TRBV29-1,CSVGVDRTKNIQYF,TGCAGCGTTGGGGTTGACAGAACCAAAAACATTCAGTACTTC
TRBJ1-2,.,.,TRBV10-3,CAISEARGYGYTF,TGTGCCATCAGTGAGGCCAGGGGCTATGGCTACACCTTC
TRBJ2-6,few,TRBD1,TRBV2,CASSRTGVNSGANVLTF,TGTGCCAGCAGTAGGACAGGGGTGAACTCTGGGGCCAACGTCCTGACTTTC
TRBJ2-3,once,TRBD2,TRBV27,CASSLRRAGTSGYTQYF,TGTGCCAGCAGTTTACGGAGGGCCGGGACTAGCGGGTATACGCAGTATTTT
TRBJ2-7,.,.,TRBV30,CAWSPATDAEQYF,TGTGCCTGGAGTCCAGCGACAGATGCCGAGCAGTACTTC
TRBJ1-2,.,.,TRBV28,CASSPTTGNYGYTF,TGTGCCAGCAGCCCCACCACAGGGAACTATGGCTACACCTTC
TRBJ2-5,.,TRBD2,TRBV10-3,CAISGGLAGHQETQYF,TGTGCCATCAGTGGGGGACTAGCGGGGCACCAAGAGACCCAGTACTTC
TRBJ2-1,.,TRBD1,TRBV5-8,CASSRGQGYRNEQFF,TGTGCCAGCAGCCGGGGACAGGGGTATCGGAATGAGCAGTTCTTC
TRBJ2-5,.,.,TRBV7-9,CASSFTGKETQYF,TGTGCCAGCAGCTTCACGGGGAAGGAGACCCAGTACTTC
TRBJ2-3,.,.,TRBV29-1,CSVDPPILITDTQYF,TGCAGCGTTGACCCTCCAATCCTCATCACAGATACGCAGTATTTT
TRBJ2-1,.,TRBD2,TRBV5-1,CASSRTSGRADQFF,TGCGCCAGCAGCAGAACTAGCGGGAGGGCTGATCAGTTCTTC
TRBJ2-2,few,TRBD2,TRBV19,CASSIPGGTGELFF,TGTGCCAGTAGTATCCCGGGAGGAACCGGGGAGCTGTTTTTT
TRBJ2-7,.,TRBD1,TRBV27,CASQAHTGGYEQYF,TGTGCCAGTCAGGCACATACAGGGGGCTACGAGCAGTACTTC
TRBJ1-1,.,.,TRBV19,CASSILTVNTEAFF,TGTGCCAGTAGTATCCTGACGGTGAACACTGAAGCTTTCTTT
TRBJ2-5,.,.,TRBV5-1,CASQPLGGGETQYF,TGCGCCAGCCAACCCCTGGGAGGAGGAGAGACCCAGTACTTC
TRBJ1-2,once,.,TRBV27,CASSLREDNYGYTF,TGTGCCAGCAGTTTACGGGAGGACAACTATGGCTACACCTTC
TRBJ1-5,many,.,TRBV6-4,CASSAGGNNQPQHF,TGTGCCAGCAGCGCCGGGGGGAACAATCAGCCCCAGCATTTT
TRBJ2-7,few,.,TRBV7-2,CASSEGSSATYEQYF,TGTGCCAGCAGCGAGGGGTCTAGCGCGACCTACGAGCAGTACTTC
TRBJ2-1,.,.,TRBV10-3,CAISNSQGNEQFF,TGTGCCATCAGCAACAGTCAGGGCAATGAGCAGTTCTTC
TRBJ2-5,.,.,TRBV30,CAWAQEETQYF,TGTGCCTGGGCGCAGGAAGAGACCCAGTACTTC
TRBJ1-5,few,.,TRBV5-1,CASSWDGNQPQHF,TGCGCCAGCAGCTGGGACGGCAATCAGCCCCAGCATTTT
TRBJ1-2,.,TRBD1,TRBV7-9,CASTRGVEQGSGYTF,TGTGCCAGCACCCGTGGAGTCGAACAGGGGAGCGGCTACACCTTC
TRBJ2-2,.,TRBD2,TRBV11-2,CASSLGAGGLTNTGELFF,TGTGCCAGCAGCTTAGGGGCGGGAGGCCTCACGAACACCGGGGAGCTGTTTTTT
TRBJ1-1,.,TRBD1,TRBV29-1,CSAATGMTEAFF,TGCAGCGCCGCGACAGGGATGACTGAAGCTTTCTTT
TRBJ1-1,.,.,TRBV25-1,CASGQGLGTEAFF,TGTGCCAGCGGTCAGGGGTTGGGCACTGAAGCTTTCTTT